This T cell receptor beta chain was sequenced for a study of T cell changes during pregnancy in multiple sclerosis. Sequencing used immunoSEQ multiplex PCR; TCRdb keeps in-frame clones, though not all of them. The profile shows some 59,000 clones, 90% of them singletons. Trimming left V 6 bases short and J 5 bases short, with 10 bases between. The CDR3 contains 13 residues. Germline CDR1 is MNHEY and CDR2 is SMNVEV (reference sequence). The clonotype originates from a female donor in good health, enrolled as a control in a pregnancy study. This sequence joins TRBV27 and TRBJ1-4; the D gene is possibly TRBD1 (6 bases). The sequencing used peripheral blood, collected in the third trimester of pregnancy. The chain's CDR3 is CASSGTRNEKLFF. CDR3 coding DNA: TGTGCCAGCAGCGGGACACGAAATGAAAAACTGTTTTTT.